This TCR beta chain emerged from a study of blood T cell repertoires in COVID-19. About the research overall: The origin of the acute and convalescent COVID-19 samples was the United States, Italy and Spain. T cells, B-cell-depleted T cells, or PBMCs provided the cDNA or gDNA that served as material.

Germline lookup yields CDR1 MNHEY and CDR2 SVGAGI. With V trimmed by 0 bases and J by 7 bases, 2 bases remained unmatched. CDR3 length: 14 amino acids. How the authors handled the data: Reference gene primer amplification yielded estimated nucleated cell counts. Here immunoSEQ multiplex PCR was the method, and the copy in TCRdb shows in-frame clones only, minus some. V and J calls and clone size follow that table, whereas D and trimming were derived from the DNA. Of 35,000 to 45,000 clones in the sample, 89% were seen once. Input material: peripheral blood. This TCR was sampled from a human donor in a cohort sampled during active COVID-19. This chain joins TRBV6-5 and TRBJ1-5; 8 bases are shared with TRBD1. This CDR3 reads CASSYSTGVQPQHF. The CDR3 DNA reads TGTGCCAGCAGTTACTCGACAGGGGTACAGCCCCAGCATTTT.